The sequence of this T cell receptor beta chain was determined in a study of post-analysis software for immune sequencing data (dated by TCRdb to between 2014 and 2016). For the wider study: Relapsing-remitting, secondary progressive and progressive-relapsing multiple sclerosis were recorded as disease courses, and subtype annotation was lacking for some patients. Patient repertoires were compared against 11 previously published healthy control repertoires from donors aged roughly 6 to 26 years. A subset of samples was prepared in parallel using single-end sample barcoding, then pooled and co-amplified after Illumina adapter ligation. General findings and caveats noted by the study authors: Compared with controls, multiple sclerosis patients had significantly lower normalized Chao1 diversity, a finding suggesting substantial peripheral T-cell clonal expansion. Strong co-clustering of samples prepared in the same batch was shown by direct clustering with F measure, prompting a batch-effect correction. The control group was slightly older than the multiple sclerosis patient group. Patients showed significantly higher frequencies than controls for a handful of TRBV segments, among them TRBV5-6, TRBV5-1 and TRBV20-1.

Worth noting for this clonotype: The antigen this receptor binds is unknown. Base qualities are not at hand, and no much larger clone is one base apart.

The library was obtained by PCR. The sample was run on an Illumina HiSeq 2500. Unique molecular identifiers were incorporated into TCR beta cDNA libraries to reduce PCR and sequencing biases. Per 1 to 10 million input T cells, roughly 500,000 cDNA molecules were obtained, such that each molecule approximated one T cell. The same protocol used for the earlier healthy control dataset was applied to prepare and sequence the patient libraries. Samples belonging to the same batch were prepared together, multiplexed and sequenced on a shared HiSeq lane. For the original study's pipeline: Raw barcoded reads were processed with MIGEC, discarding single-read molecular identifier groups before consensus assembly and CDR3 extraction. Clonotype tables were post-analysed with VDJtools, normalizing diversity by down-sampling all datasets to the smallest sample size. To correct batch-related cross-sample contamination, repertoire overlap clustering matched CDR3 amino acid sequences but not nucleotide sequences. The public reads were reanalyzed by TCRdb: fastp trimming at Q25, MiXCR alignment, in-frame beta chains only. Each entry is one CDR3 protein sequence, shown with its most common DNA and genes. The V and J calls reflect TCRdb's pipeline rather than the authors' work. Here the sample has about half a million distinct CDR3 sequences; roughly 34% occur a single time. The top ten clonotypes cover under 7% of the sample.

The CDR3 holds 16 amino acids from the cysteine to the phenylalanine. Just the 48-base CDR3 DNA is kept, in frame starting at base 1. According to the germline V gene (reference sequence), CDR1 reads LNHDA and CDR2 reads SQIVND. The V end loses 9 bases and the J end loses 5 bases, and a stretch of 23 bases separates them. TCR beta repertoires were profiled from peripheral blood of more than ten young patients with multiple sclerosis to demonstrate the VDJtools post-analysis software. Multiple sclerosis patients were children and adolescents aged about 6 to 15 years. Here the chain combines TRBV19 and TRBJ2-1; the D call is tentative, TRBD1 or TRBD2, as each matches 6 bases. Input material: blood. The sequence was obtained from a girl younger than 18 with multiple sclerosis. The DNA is TGTGCCAGCGGCCGCGGGACCGGGGGCGAAAACAATGAGCAGTTCTTC. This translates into CASGRGTGGENNEQFF. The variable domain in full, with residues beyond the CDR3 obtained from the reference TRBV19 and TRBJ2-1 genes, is DGGITQSPKYLFRKEGQNVTLSCEQNLNHDAMYWYRQDPGQGLRLIYYSQIVNDFQKGDIAEGYSVSREKKESFPLTVTSAQKNPTAFYLCASGRGTGGENNEQFFGPGTRLTVL.